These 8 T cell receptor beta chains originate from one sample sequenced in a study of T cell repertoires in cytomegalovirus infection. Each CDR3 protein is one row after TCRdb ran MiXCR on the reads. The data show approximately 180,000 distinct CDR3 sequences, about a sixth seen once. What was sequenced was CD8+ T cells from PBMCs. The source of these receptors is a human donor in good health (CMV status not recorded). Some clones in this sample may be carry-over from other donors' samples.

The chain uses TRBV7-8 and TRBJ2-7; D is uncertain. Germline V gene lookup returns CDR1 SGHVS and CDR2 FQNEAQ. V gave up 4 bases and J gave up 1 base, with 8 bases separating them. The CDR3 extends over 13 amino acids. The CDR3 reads CASSSFKSYEQYF. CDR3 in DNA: TGTGCCAGCAGCTCTTTCAAGTCCTACGAGCAGTACTTC. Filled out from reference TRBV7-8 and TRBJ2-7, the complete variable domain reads GAGVSQSPRYKVAKRGQDVALRCDPISGHVSLFWYQQALGQGPEFLTYFQNEAQLDKSGLPSDRFFAERPEGSVSTLKIQRTQQEDSAVYLCASSSFKSYEQYFGPGTRLTVT.

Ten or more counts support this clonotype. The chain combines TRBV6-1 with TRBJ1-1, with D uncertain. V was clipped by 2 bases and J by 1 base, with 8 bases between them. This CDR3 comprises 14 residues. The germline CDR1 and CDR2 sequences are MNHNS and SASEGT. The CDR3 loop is CASSEWSGNTEAFF. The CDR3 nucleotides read TGTGCCAGCAGTGAATGGTCAGGGAACACTGAAGCTTTCTTT.

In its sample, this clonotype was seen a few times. CDR3 residues: CATGQGYNEQFF. CDR3 nucleotides: TGTGCCACCGGACAGGGTTACAATGAGCAGTTCTTC. J is TRBJ2-1 and V is TRBV7-2; TRBD1 matches 8 bases. V lost 10 bases and J lost 4; bases outside the gene matches: 3. The CDR3 extends over 12 amino acids. Per germline, CDR1 SGHTA and CDR2 FQGNSA.

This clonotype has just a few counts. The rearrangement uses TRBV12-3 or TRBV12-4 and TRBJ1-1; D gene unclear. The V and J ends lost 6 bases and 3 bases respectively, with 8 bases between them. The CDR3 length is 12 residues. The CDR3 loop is CASSDRYTEAFF. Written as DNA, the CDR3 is TGTGCCAGCAGCGATCGCTACACTGAAGCTTTCTTT.

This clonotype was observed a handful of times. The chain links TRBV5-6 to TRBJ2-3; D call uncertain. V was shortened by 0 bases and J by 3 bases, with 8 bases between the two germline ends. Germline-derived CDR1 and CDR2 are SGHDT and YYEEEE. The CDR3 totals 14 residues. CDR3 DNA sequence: TGTGCCAGCAGCTTGGGTAGGGCGACAGATACGCAGTATTTT. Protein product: CASSLGRATDTQYF.

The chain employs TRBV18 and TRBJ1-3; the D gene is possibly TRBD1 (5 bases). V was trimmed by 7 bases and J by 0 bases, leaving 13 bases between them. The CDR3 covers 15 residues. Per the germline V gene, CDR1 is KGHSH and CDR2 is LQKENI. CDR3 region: CASLGTGNSGNTIYF. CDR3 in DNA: TGTGCCAGCTTAGGGACGGGGAACTCTGGAAACACCATATATTTT.

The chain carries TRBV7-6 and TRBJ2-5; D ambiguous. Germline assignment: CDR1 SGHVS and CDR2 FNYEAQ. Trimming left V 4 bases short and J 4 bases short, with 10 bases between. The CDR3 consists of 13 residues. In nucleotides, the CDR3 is TGTGCCAGCAGCTCCCCGGGTTCAGAGACCCAGTACTTC. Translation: CASSSPGSETQYF.

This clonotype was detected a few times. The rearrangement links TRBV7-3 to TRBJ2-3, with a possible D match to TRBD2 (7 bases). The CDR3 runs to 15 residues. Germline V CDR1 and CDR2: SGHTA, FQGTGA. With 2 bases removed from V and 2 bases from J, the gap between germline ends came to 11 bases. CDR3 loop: CASSLAGADTDTQYF. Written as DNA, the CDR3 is TGTGCCAGCAGCTTAGCGGGGGCTGACACAGATACGCAGTATTTT.